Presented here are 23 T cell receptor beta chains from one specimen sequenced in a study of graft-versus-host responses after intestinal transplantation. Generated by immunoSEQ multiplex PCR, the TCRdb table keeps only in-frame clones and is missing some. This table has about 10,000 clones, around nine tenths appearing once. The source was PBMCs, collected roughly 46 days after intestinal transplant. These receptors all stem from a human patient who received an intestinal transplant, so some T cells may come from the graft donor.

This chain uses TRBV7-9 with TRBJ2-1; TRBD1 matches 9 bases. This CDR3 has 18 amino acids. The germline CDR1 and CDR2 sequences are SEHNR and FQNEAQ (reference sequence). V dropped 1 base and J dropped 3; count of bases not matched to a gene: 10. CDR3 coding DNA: TGTGCCAGCAGCTTAGATCCCCCTGACAGGGGGTTCTACAATGAGCAGTTCTTC. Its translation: CASSLDPPDRGFYNEQFF. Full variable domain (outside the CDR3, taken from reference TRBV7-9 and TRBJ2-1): DTGVSQNPRHKITKRGQNVTFRCDPISEHNRLYWYRQTLGQGPEFLTYFQNEAQLEKSRLLSDRFSAERPKGSFSTLEIQRTEQGDSAMYLCASSLDPPDRGFYNEQFFGPGTRLTVL.

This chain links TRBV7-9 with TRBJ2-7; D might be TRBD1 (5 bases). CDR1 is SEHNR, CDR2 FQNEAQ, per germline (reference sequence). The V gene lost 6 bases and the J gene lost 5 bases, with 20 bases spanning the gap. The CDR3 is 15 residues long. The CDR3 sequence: CASSPEIQGKNEQYF. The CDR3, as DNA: TGTGCCAGCAGTCCCGAAATCCAGGGTAAGAACGAGCAGTACTTC.

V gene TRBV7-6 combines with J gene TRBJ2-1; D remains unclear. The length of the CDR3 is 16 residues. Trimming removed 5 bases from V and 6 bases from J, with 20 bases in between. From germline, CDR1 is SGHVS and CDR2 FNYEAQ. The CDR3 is CASSPTPDGISNEQFF. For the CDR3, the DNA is TGTGCCAGCAGCCCAACACCAGATGGGATCTCCAATGAGCAGTTCTTC.

The CDR3, as DNA: TGTGCCAGCAGCTTGGCGGCGGGAGGGATCACAGATACGCAGTATTTT. This sequence encodes CASSLAAGGITDTQYF. The rearrangement joins TRBV5-5 to TRBJ2-3; TRBD2 matches at 9 bases. CDR1 is SGHKS, CDR2 YYEKEE, per germline (reference sequence). This CDR3 spans 16 amino acids. Trimming at V came to 0 bases and at J to 2 bases, leaving 4 bases not matched to a gene.

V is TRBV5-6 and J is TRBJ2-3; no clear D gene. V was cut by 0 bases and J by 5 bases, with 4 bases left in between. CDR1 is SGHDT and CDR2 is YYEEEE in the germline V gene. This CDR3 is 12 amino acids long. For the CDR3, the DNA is TGTGCCAGCAGCTTGGCTGGAGATACGCAGTATTTT. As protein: CASSLAGDTQYF.

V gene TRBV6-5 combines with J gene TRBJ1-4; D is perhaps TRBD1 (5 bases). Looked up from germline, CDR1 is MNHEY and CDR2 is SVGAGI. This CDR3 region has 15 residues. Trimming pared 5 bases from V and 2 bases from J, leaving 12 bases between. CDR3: CASSTGAGTNEKLFF. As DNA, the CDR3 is TGTGCCAGCAGTACCGGGGCAGGGACTAATGAAAAACTGTTTTTT.

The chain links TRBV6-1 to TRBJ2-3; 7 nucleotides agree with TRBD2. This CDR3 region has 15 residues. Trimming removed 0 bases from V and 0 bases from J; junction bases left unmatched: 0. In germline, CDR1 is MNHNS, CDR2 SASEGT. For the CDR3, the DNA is TGTGCCAGCAGTGAAGCTAGCGGGAGCACAGATACGCAGTATTTT. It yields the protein CASSEASGSTDTQYF.

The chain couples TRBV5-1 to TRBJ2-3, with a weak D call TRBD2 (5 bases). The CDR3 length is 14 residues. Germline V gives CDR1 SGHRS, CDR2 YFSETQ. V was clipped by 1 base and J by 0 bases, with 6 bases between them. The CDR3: CASSLTGSTDTQYF. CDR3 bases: TGCGCCAGCAGCTTGACGGGGAGCACAGATACGCAGTATTTT.

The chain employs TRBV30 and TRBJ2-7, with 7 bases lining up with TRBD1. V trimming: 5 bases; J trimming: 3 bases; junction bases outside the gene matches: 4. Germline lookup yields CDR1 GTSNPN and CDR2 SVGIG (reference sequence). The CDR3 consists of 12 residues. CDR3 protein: CAWQGVGYEQYF. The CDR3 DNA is TGTGCCTGGCAGGGGGTAGGCTACGAGCAGTACTTC.

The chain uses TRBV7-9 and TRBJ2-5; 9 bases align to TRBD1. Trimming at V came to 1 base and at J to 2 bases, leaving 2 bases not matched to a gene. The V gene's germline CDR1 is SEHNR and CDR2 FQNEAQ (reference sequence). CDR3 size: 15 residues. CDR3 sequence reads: CASSLVGQGQETQYF. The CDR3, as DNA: TGTGCCAGCAGCTTAGTAGGACAGGGGCAAGAGACCCAGTACTTC. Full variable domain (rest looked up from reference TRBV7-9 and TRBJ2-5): DTGVSQNPRHKITKRGQNVTFRCDPISEHNRLYWYRQTLGQGPEFLTYFQNEAQLEKSRLLSDRFSAERPKGSFSTLEIQRTEQGDSAMYLCASSLVGQGQETQYFGPGTRLLVL.

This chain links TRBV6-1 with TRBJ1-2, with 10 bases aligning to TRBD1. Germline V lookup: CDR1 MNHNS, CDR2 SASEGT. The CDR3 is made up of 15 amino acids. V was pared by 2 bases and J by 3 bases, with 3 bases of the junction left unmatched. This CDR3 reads CASSEWTGGDYGYTF. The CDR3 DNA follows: TGTGCCAGCAGTGAATGGACAGGGGGGGACTATGGCTACACCTTC.

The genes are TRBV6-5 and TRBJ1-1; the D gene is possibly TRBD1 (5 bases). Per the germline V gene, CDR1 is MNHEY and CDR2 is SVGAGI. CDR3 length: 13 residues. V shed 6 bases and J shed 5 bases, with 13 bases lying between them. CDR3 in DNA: TGTGCCAGCAGAGCGGGACGTACGACTGAAGCTTTCTTT. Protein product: CASRAGRTTEAFF.

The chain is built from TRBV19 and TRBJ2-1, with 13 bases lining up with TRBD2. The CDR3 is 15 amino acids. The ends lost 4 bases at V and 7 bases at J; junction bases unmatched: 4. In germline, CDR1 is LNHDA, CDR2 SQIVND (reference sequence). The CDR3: CASSTGGLAGNEQFF. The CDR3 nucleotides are TGTGCCAGTAGTACGGGGGGACTAGCGGGAAATGAGCAGTTCTTC.

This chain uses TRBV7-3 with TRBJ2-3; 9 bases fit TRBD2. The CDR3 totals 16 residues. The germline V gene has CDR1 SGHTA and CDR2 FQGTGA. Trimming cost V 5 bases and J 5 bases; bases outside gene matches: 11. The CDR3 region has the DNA TGTGCCAGCAGCGCCCTAGCGGGGAAGTGGGGAGATACGCAGTATTTT. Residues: CASSALAGKWGDTQYF.

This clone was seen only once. CDR3 coding DNA: TGTGCCATCACCCGAACAGTTTCGGGCAATTATTACACCTTC. Encoded protein: CAITRTVSGNYYTF. The chain uses TRBV10-3 and TRBJ1-2, with D unresolved. This CDR3 region has 14 residues. Trimming took 7 bases from V and 11 from J, leaving 23 bases between them. The V gene's germline CDR1 is ENHRY and CDR2 SYGVKD.

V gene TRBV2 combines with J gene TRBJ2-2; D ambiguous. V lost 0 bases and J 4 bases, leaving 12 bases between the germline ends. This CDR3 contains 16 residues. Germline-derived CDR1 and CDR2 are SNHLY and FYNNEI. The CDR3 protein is CASSEALQAFTGELFF. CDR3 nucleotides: TGTGCCAGCAGTGAAGCGCTTCAAGCATTCACCGGGGAGCTGTTTTTT.

CDR3 protein: CASRWGNSNQPQHF. The CDR3 bases are TGTGCCAGCAGGTGGGGGAATAGCAATCAGCCCCAGCATTTT. The gene calls are TRBV7-4 and TRBJ1-5; a weak D match, TRBD1 (5 bases). The CDR3 consists of 14 residues. V lost 6 bases to trimming and J lost 0 bases, with 9 bases between them. Germline V CDR1 and CDR2: SGHVT, SQSDAQ.

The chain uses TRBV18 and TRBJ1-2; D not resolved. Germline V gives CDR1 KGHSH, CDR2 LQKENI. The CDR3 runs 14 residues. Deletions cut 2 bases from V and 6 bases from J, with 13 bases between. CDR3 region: CASSPGWSGHGYTF. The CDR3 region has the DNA TGTGCCAGCTCACCAGGGTGGTCAGGTCATGGCTACACCTTC.

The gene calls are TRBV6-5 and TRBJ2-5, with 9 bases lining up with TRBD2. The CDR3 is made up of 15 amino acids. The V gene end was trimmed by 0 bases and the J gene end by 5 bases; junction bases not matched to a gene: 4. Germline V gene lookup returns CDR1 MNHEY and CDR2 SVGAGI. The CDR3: CASSYSAGGRETQYF. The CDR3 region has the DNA TGTGCCAGCAGTTACTCAGCGGGGGGCAGGGAGACCCAGTACTTC.

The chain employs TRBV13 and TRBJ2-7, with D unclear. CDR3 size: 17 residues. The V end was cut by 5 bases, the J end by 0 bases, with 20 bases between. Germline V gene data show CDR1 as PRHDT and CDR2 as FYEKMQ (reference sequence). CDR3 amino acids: CASSPPGEVKGSYEQYF. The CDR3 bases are TGTGCCAGCAGCCCCCCGGGTGAGGTCAAAGGCTCCTACGAGCAGTACTTC.

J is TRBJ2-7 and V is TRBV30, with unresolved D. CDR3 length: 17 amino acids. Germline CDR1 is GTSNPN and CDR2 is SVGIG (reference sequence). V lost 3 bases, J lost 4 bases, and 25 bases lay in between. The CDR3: CAWSTTLNRAPEYEQYF. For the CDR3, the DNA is TGTGCCTGGAGCACGACACTAAACCGGGCCCCGGAGTACGAGCAGTACTTC.

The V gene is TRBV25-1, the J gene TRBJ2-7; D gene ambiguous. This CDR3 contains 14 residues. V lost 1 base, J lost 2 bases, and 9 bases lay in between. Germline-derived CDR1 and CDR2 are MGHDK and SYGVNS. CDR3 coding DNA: TGTGCCAGCAGTGAATTCGGCAGAACCTACGAGCAGTACTTC. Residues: CASSEFGRTYEQYF.

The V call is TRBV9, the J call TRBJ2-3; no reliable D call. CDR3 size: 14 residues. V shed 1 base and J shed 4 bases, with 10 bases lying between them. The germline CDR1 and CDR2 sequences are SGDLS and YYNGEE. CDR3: CASSVPRISDTQYF. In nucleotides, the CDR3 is TGTGCCAGCAGCGTACCCAGGATTTCAGATACGCAGTATTTT.